The 5 T cell receptor beta chains reported below all come from one sample, sequenced in a study of blood T cell repertoires in COVID-19. Libraries were prepared by immunoSEQ multiplex PCR; TCRdb keeps only in-frame clonotypes and omits some of them. The table includes over 85,000 clones, about 90% detected once. The sample was peripheral blood. The receptors derive from a woman aged 65 to 85 with acute or convalescent COVID-19.

This chain joins TRBV28 and TRBJ2-2; 9 bases fit TRBD1. The CDR3 has 15 residues. The J segment lost 10 bases and the V segment lost 3 bases, leaving 9 bases of the junction unmatched. Germline CDR1 and CDR2: MDHEN and SYDVKM. The CDR3 region has the DNA TGTGCCAGCAGTTTCACGGGACAGGGTATTGTGGAGCTGTTTTTT. Protein: CASSFTGQGIVELFF.

V gene TRBV5-1 combines with J gene TRBJ2-3, with D hard to call. The germline CDR1 and CDR2 sequences are SGHRS and YFSETQ. Trimming left V 0 bases short and J 6 bases short, with 11 bases between. The CDR3 length is 14 residues. The CDR3 nucleotides read TGCGCCAGCAGCTTGGGACGGCAGAGGGATACGCAGTATTTT. Amino acids: CASSLGRQRDTQYF.

This chain connects TRBV12-1 to TRBJ2-1; TRBD1 is the table's D call and was not checked against the DNA. TRBV12-1 is assigned pseudogene status. The CDR3 extends over 13 amino acids. The CDR3 loop is CASRQTANNEQFF. The DNA of the CDR3 is TGTGCCAGCAGACAAACAGCTAACAATGAGCAGTTCTTC.

This clone occurred once. The chain links TRBV7-9 to TRBJ1-1; 7 nucleotides align to TRBD1. CDR3 length equals 13 residues. The J segment lost 5 bases and the V segment lost 5 bases, leaving 5 bases of the junction unmatched. CDR1 is SEHNR and CDR2 is FQNEAQ in the germline V gene (reference sequence). The CDR3 bases are TGTGCCAGCAGCCACGGACAGGCTACTGAAGCTTTCTTT. It specifies CASSHGQATEAFF.

The chain uses TRBV3-1 (or the pseudogene TRBV3-2) and TRBJ2-1; perhaps TRBD2 as D (6 bases). The CDR3 is 17 residues long. V was trimmed by 1 base and J by 4 bases, leaving 17 bases between them. The germline V gene has CDR1 LGHDT and CDR2 YNNKEL (reference sequence). Here the CDR3 reads CASSQGRSGVGYNEQFF. For the CDR3, the DNA is TGTGCCAGCAGCCAAGGGCGTAGCGGAGTGGGTTACAATGAGCAGTTCTTC.